Listed here is a single TCR beta chain. The ends were cut back, 2 bases at V and 1 base at J, with 8 bases in the middle. CDR1 and CDR2 from the germline V gene are SGHTA and FQGNSA. The CDR3 runs to 14 residues. The data derive from a study of response to subunit inactivated influenza vaccine. Using its own MiXCR run on the RT-PCR reads, TCRdb lists one record per CDR3 protein. The data show around 790,000 distinct CDR3 sequences, 21% seen once. The sequence came from a man aged 45-65 years who received an inactivated influenza vaccine. The source was PBMCs from blood, collected 5 days after vaccination. This sequence joins TRBV7-2 and TRBJ1-2; D remains unclear. The CDR3 DNA is TGTGCCAGCAGCTTAAAACAGATTAACTATGGCTACACCTTC. This translates into CASSLKQINYGYTF.